This TCR beta chain is drawn from a study of control samples from healthy donors and cancer patients. Clones were sequenced by immunoSEQ multiplex PCR, and TCRdb holds only the in-frame ones, with some missing. The sample shows approximately 230,000 clones, 82% of them seen only once. In germline, CDR1 is SGHRS, CDR2 YFSETQ. V shed 0 bases and J shed 6 bases, with 10 bases lying between them. This CDR3 comprises 14 residues. This chain links TRBV5-1 with TRBJ2-1; TRBD2 might be the D (6 bases). Specimen: PBMCs. This TCR derives from a woman between 55 and 75 years old with lung cancer. This CDR3 reads CASSLVGGGNEQFF. CDR3 sequence (DNA): TGCGCCAGCAGCTTGGTGGGGGGAGGCAATGAGCAGTTCTTC.